Below, 10 T cell receptor beta chains from the same sample are listed, as sequenced in a study of CD8 T cells in ankylosing spondylitis. TCRdb itself ran the 5' RACE reads through MiXCR, one entry per CDR3 protein. The data hold some 270,000 distinct CDR3 sequences, with 32% observed a single time. Sequenced: blood, either unsorted or a sorted T cell fraction (not recorded which). These receptors came from a male donor with ankylosing spondylitis or in good health (not recorded which).

The chain uses TRBV10-3 and TRBJ2-5, with TRBD2 matching over 9 bases. This CDR3 contains 15 residues. The germline V gene has CDR1 ENHRY and CDR2 SYGVKD. After removal of 3 bases from V and 2 bases from J, the junction contained 4 bases not matched to a gene. The CDR3 DNA follows: TGTGCCATCAGTGACGCGGGGGGGCTACAAGAGACCCAGTACTTC. Its translation is CAISDAGGLQETQYF.

V gene TRBV4-1 combines with J gene TRBJ2-7; 10 nucleotides line up with TRBD2. The junction had 11 bases not matched to a gene; V was cut back by 2 bases and J by 4 bases. Germline V gives CDR1 MGHRA, CDR2 YSYEKL. CDR3 length: 17 amino acids. The CDR3 DNA sequence: TGCGCCAGCAGCCAAAATCGACCGGGACTAGCGCTGTACGAGCAGTACTTC. This gives the protein CASSQNRPGLALYEQYF.

The V call is TRBV4-1, the J call TRBJ1-2; D gene unclear. The CDR3 sequence is 13 residues long. V was cut by 8 bases and J by 10 bases, with 20 bases left in between. Per the germline V gene, CDR1 is MGHRA and CDR2 is YSYEKL. The CDR3 region has the DNA TGCGCCAGCCGTCCTATTGGGGATCGTATCTACACCTTC. Protein product: CASRPIGDRIYTF.

This clonotype has a handful of counts. The CDR3 here is CSANTPGVSNQPQHF. CDR3 nucleotide sequence: TGCAGTGCTAACACCCCAGGGGTTAGCAATCAGCCCCAGCATTTT. The V gene is TRBV20-1, the J gene TRBJ1-5; TRBD1 might be the D (6 bases). The length of the CDR3 is 15 residues. Germline CDR1 DFQATT, CDR2 SNEGSKA (reference sequence). V lost 4 bases to trimming and J lost 0 bases, with 13 bases between them.

This clonotype has a handful of counts. The gene calls are TRBV5-4 and TRBJ1-2; a possible D gene is TRBD1 (5 bases). The CDR3 extends over 14 amino acids. Germline V gene sequence: CDR1 SGHNT, CDR2 YYREEE (reference sequence). Trimming stripped 6 bases from V and 4 bases from J, with 16 bases between. CDR3 nucleotide sequence: TGTGCCAGCACCTCCGGGGCAGAACCCTATGGCTACACCTTC. Its protein product is CASTSGAEPYGYTF.

This clonotype has a handful of counts. This chain joins TRBV2 and TRBJ2-4, with a weak D call TRBD2 (5 bases). The CDR3 spans 14 residues. Germline values: CDR1 SNHLY, CDR2 FYNNEI. The V gene lost 3 bases and the J gene lost 5 bases, with 11 bases spanning the gap. CDR3: CASSDGEFQNIQYF. In DNA, the CDR3 is TGTGCCAGCAGTGATGGGGAGTTCCAAAACATTCAGTACTTC. The variable domain in full, with the rest retrieved from reference TRBV2 and TRBJ2-4, is EPEVTQTPSHQVTQMGQEVILRCVPISNHLYFYWYRQILGQKVEFLVSFYNNEISEKSEIFDDQFSVERPDGSNFTLKIRSTKLEDSAMYFCASSDGEFQNIQYFGAGTRLSVL.

The V and J genes are TRBV10-3 and TRBJ1-5; 7 bases map to TRBD1. Germline loops: CDR1 ENHRY, CDR2 SYGVKD. This CDR3 is 17 amino acids long. With V trimmed by 2 bases and J by 0 bases, 7 bases remained unmatched. The CDR3 here is CAISEEEGAYSNQPQHF. CDR3 in DNA: TGTGCCATCAGTGAGGAGGAGGGGGCATATAGCAATCAGCCCCAGCATTTT.

V and J are TRBV9 and TRBJ2-7; D might be TRBD2 (5 bases). CDR1 SGDLS and CDR2 YYNGEE come from the germline V gene. Trimming took 0 bases from V and 5 from J, leaving 12 bases between them. CDR3 size: 14 residues. The CDR3 region has the DNA TGTGCCAGCAGCGTAGATCTAGCTACCGACGAGCAGTACTTC. Translating it yields CASSVDLATDEQYF.

This clonotype has only one observation. The chain recombines TRBV12-3 or TRBV12-4 with TRBJ1-1; TRBD1 matches 9 bases. V dropped 7 bases and J dropped 0; count of bases not matched to a gene: 9. This CDR3 contains 16 residues. The CDR3 nucleotides read TGTGCCAGCACCAAAGGGGACAGGGACATGAACACTGAAGCTTTCTTT. It codes for CASTKGDRDMNTEAFF.

The chain joins TRBV20-1 to TRBJ1-1; no clear D gene. The V end lost 5 bases, the J end lost 8 bases, and 15 bases lay between the germline ends. Germline loops: CDR1 DFQATT, CDR2 SNEGSKA (reference sequence). The CDR3 sequence is 12 residues long. This chain's CDR3 is CSAYTGLIEAFF. CDR3 sequence (DNA): TGCAGTGCTTACACCGGGTTGATCGAAGCTTTCTTT.